These 19 T cell receptor beta chains share one sample of origin, sequenced in a study of cytomegalovirus exposure and HLA in healthy donors. With 60 Vbeta and 13 Jbeta primers, the PCR was carried out. Profiling relied on immunoSEQ multiplex PCR, and the TCRdb table lists in-frame clones only, not all of them. The table has 60,000 to 70,000 clones, more than 70% seen once. Sample: PBMCs. The receptors derive from a man aged 50 to 59 in good health and CMV-seropositive.

This clone has more than one count but fewer than ten. The rearrangement links TRBV2 to TRBJ2-6; 9 bases are shared with TRBD1. Germline V lookup: CDR1 SNHLY, CDR2 FYNNEI. The CDR3 consists of 15 residues. With 6 bases clipped from V and 2 bases from J, the junction kept 2 bases outside the gene matches. CDR3 DNA: TGTGCCAGCAGGGGACAGGGAACTGGGGCCAACGTCCTGACTTTC. It translates to CASRGQGTGANVLTF.

V usage is TRBV27 and J usage is TRBJ1-5, with TRBD1 matching over 7 bases. V shed 6 bases, J shed 2 bases, and the junction held 7 bases outside the gene matches. Germline V CDR1 and CDR2: MNHEY, SMNVEV (reference sequence). The CDR3 covers 15 residues. CDR3 sequence: CASRPQGTGNQPQHF. For the CDR3, the DNA is TGTGCCAGCAGGCCACAGGGGACGGGCAATCAGCCCCAGCATTTT.

The table lists this clone with a count of one. V gene TRBV6-1 combines with J gene TRBJ1-2; perhaps TRBD1 as D (5 bases). Germline lookup yields CDR1 MNHNS and CDR2 SASEGT. Trimming shortened V by 6 bases and J by 2 bases, and 10 bases separated the two germline ends. CDR3 length equals 13 residues. The CDR3 nucleotides read TGTGCCAGCAGGGGCGGGGGAAACTATGGCTACACCTTC. This sequence encodes CASRGGGNYGYTF.

Only one count was recorded for this clone. The chain links TRBV7-9 to TRBJ2-7; the match to TRBD2 covers 12 bases. CDR3 length equals 15 residues. With 9 bases clipped from V and 5 bases from J, the junction kept 11 bases outside the gene matches. In germline, CDR1 is SEHNR, CDR2 FQNEAQ (reference sequence). The DNA of the CDR3 is TGTGCCAGTTCTAGCGGGGGGGCCGGGTTAGACGAGCAGTACTTC. It encodes CASSSGGAGLDEQYF.

This chain uses TRBV6-5 with TRBJ2-4; D is undetermined. CDR3 length equals 15 residues. Germline CDR1 reads MNHEY; CDR2 reads SVGAGI. V was trimmed by 5 bases and J by 3 bases, leaving 14 bases between them. CDR3 sequence reads: CASSPPRALKNIQYF. The DNA of the CDR3 is TGTGCCAGCAGTCCCCCCCGAGCCCTCAAAAACATTCAGTACTTC.

The V gene is TRBV9, the J gene TRBJ2-7; maybe TRBD2 (5 bases). V lost 3 bases and J lost 0, with 16 bases in between. Germline V gene sequence: CDR1 SGDLS, CDR2 YYNGEE. There are 16 residues in the CDR3. The CDR3 here is CASSEGGPIFSYEQYF. The DNA for the CDR3 is TGTGCCAGCAGCGAGGGCGGGCCTATTTTCTCCTACGAGCAGTACTTC.

CDR3 region: CASSQEPGRFREAFF. DNA for the CDR3: TGTGCCAGCAGCCAAGAACCAGGTCGGTTTCGTGAAGCTTTCTTT. The J gene is TRBJ1-1, the V gene TRBV14; D is undetermined. Germline CDR1 and CDR2: SGHDN and FVKESK. The CDR3 length is 15 residues. V was trimmed by 0 bases and J by 7 bases, leaving 15 bases between them.

For this clone: The junction departs from germline at one end; a sequencing error may be responsible. This specimen includes other DNA sequences encoding the same CDR3. This rearrangement joins TRBV30 to TRBJ1-2; D may be TRBD1 (5 bases). Germline CDR1 GTSNPN, CDR2 SVGIG (reference sequence). This CDR3 is built from 14 residues. CDR3 coding DNA: TGTGCCTGGAGGGGACTTGGAACCTTGAGGGGCTACACCTTT. The encoded protein is CAWRGLGTLRGYTF.

The chain recombines TRBV14 with TRBJ2-1; maybe TRBD2 (5 bases). The CDR3 spans 11 residues. The germline CDR1 and CDR2 sequences are SGHDN and FVKESK. The ends were cut back, 3 bases at V and 11 bases at J, with 8 bases in the middle. The CDR3 DNA reads TGTGCCAGCAGCCAGGGAGATCAGCAGTTCTTC. It is translated as CASSQGDQQFF.

This clone was detected a few times. The chain employs TRBV19 and TRBJ1-1, with D tentatively TRBD1 (5 bases). CDR1 and CDR2 from the germline V gene are LNHDA and SQIVND (reference sequence). With 4 bases removed from V and 0 bases from J, the gap between germline ends came to 15 bases. The CDR3 is 16 amino acids. The CDR3 protein is CASSTGVIGMNTEAFF. The DNA of the CDR3 is TGTGCCAGTAGTACGGGGGTAATAGGGATGAACACTGAAGCTTTCTTT.

The rearrangement links TRBV7-6 to TRBJ1-1; 8 bases map to TRBD1. The germline V gene encodes CDR1 SGHVS and CDR2 FNYEAQ. The CDR3 consists of 14 residues. Trimming at V came to 3 bases and at J to 5 bases, leaving 5 bases not matched to a gene. CDR3 DNA: TGTGCCAGCAGCTTTTCAGGGGGCTGGACTGAAGCTTTCTTT. This encodes CASSFSGGWTEAFF.

V is TRBV7-9 and J is TRBJ1-1; D is uncertain. Looked up from germline, CDR1 is SEHNR and CDR2 is FQNEAQ (reference sequence). The CDR3 length is 13 residues. V was trimmed by 2 bases and J by 2 bases, leaving 6 bases between them. In nucleotides, the CDR3 is TGTGCCAGCAGCTTACAGGATAACACTGAAGCTTTCTTT. It is translated as CASSLQDNTEAFF.

The chain combines TRBV7-9 with TRBJ2-1, with 7 bases aligning to TRBD2. The germline V gene encodes CDR1 SEHNR and CDR2 FQNEAQ (reference sequence). CDR3 length: 14 residues. The V segment lost 6 bases and the J segment 8 bases; nucleotides outside the gene matches: 10. CDR3 sequence reads: CASSSWARGDEQFF. Here the CDR3 DNA reads TGTGCCAGCAGTTCATGGGCCCGGGGGGATGAGCAGTTCTTC.

The CDR3 DNA is TGTGCCAGCAGCTTGGTTACAGGGCCATTCCCAGTTGACGAGCAGTACTTC. Encoded protein: CASSLVTGPFPVDEQYF. The rearrangement joins TRBV5-4 to TRBJ2-7, with D perhaps TRBD1 (6 bases). Germline assignment: CDR1 SGHNT and CDR2 YYREEE (reference sequence). V lost 0 bases and J 5 bases, leaving 21 bases between the germline ends. This CDR3 is 17 amino acids long.

The chain joins TRBV6-5 to TRBJ1-1; D is unclear. The CDR3 extends over 14 amino acids. The V end lost 5 bases, the J end lost 0 bases, and 10 bases lay between the germline ends. CDR1 is MNHEY and CDR2 is SVGAGI in the germline V gene. CDR3 amino acids: CASSHEIMNTEAFF. The CDR3 region has the DNA TGTGCCAGCAGTCACGAGATTATGAACACTGAAGCTTTCTTT.

The count of this clone is one. V and J are TRBV5-1 and TRBJ1-4, with a weak D call TRBD1 (6 bases). The CDR3 covers 13 residues. From germline, CDR1 is SGHRS and CDR2 YFSETQ. V was pared by 4 bases and J by 8 bases, with 12 bases between. CDR3 residues: CASSLQGSEKLFF. For the CDR3, the DNA is TGCGCCAGCAGCCTACAGGGTTCCGAAAAACTGTTTTTT.

The chain carries TRBV7-8 and TRBJ1-4; 9 nucleotides line up with TRBD1. This CDR3 is 15 amino acids long. Looked up from germline, CDR1 is SGHVS and CDR2 is FQNEAQ. Trimming removed 5 bases from V and 10 bases from J; junction bases left unmatched: 11. The CDR3 DNA sequence: TGTGCCAGCAGCCCCCGACAGGGGGTCTTTGGAAAACTGTTTTTT. This gives the protein CASSPRQGVFGKLFF.

The V and J genes are TRBV5-1 and TRBJ2-5; D is perhaps TRBD2 (6 bases). The CDR3 sequence is 14 residues long. The ends were cut back, 2 bases at V and 0 bases at J, with 8 bases in the middle. In germline, CDR1 is SGHRS, CDR2 YFSETQ. The CDR3 spells CASSFRDYQETQYF. The CDR3 coding sequence is TGCGCCAGCAGCTTCCGGGACTACCAAGAGACCCAGTACTTC.

The chain combines TRBV27 with TRBJ1-1, with D possibly TRBD1 on 6 matching bases. Germline CDR1 is MNHEY and CDR2 is SMNVEV (reference sequence). The CDR3 is made up of 15 amino acids. Trimming pared 3 bases from V and 1 base from J, leaving 12 bases between. CDR3 protein: CASSFGGAGNTEAFF. CDR3 DNA sequence: TGTGCCAGCAGTTTTGGGGGGGCCGGGAACACTGAAGCTTTCTTT.